These 28 T cell receptor beta chains came from one sample sequenced in a study of shared T cell receptors in the human thymus. Measured with immunoSEQ multiplex PCR; TCRdb has only the in-frame clones, and not every one. The sample has 550,000 to 800,000 clones; 80% to 90% are singletons. These data were also reused for a study on human thymus T cells.

The sample comprised thymocytes. These receptors were obtained from a girl under three years old with a congenital heart defect.

The chain has TRBV4-1 and TRBJ1-5; D is ambiguous. The germline V and J ends were trimmed by 0 bases and 0 bases, with 9 bases remaining between them. The CDR3 consists of 16 residues. Looked up from germline, CDR1 is MGHRA and CDR2 is YSYEKL. CDR3 amino acids: CASSQESDNSNQPQHF. The CDR3 nucleotides read TGCGCCAGCAGCCAAGAGTCAGACAATAGCAATCAGCCCCAGCATTTT.

V is TRBV28 and J is TRBJ2-2; D not resolved. In germline, CDR1 is MDHEN, CDR2 SYDVKM. The V gene lost 0 bases and the J gene lost 0 bases, with 11 bases spanning the gap. The CDR3 spans 17 residues. This CDR3 is CASSLCTATANTGELFF. CDR3 nucleotides: TGTGCCAGCAGTTTATGTACAGCAACTGCGAACACCGGGGAGCTGTTTTTT.

The J gene is TRBJ1-5, the V gene TRBV5-8; D is uncertain. Germline V gene data show CDR1 as SGHTS and CDR2 as YDEGEE. V dropped 2 bases and J dropped 5 bases, with 8 bases sitting between them. The CDR3 runs to 13 residues. The CDR3 coding sequence is TGTGCCAGCAGCTTTCGGGAGCATCAGCCCCAGCATTTT. It codes for CASSFREHQPQHF.

This chain uses TRBV7-8 with TRBJ2-7; the D is unclear. Germline V gives CDR1 SGHVS, CDR2 FQNEAQ. The CDR3 loop spans 11 amino acids. The V end lost 0 bases, the J end lost 5 bases, and 2 bases lay between the germline ends. Here the CDR3 DNA reads TGTGCCAGCAGCTTAGCCAACGAGCAGTACTTC. Residues: CASSLANEQYF.

This clone showed up just a few times. The gene calls are TRBV28 and TRBJ1-2; 9 bases map to TRBD1. CDR1 MDHEN and CDR2 SYDVKM come from the germline V gene. Trimming cost V 6 bases and J 3 bases; bases outside gene matches: 14. CDR3 length: 17 residues. CDR3 amino acids: CASRSSRFGTGYYGYTF. The CDR3 nucleotides read TGTGCCAGCAGATCCTCACGCTTTGGGACAGGGTACTATGGCTACACCTTC.

The V gene is TRBV14, the J gene TRBJ2-7, with 9 bases that match TRBD1. The CDR3 has 13 amino acids. Trimming at V came to 6 bases and at J to 5 bases, leaving 5 bases not matched to a gene. CDR1 and CDR2 from the germline V gene are SGHDN and FVKESK. The CDR3, as DNA: TGTGCCAGCAGAGACAGGGGGGCGGACGAGCAGTACTTC. This encodes CASRDRGADEQYF.

This clone was seen only a few times. The chain recombines TRBV29-1 with TRBJ2-1; D might be TRBD1 (7 bases). The ends were cut back, 7 bases at V and 6 bases at J, with 13 bases in the middle. This CDR3 comprises 12 residues. Germline V gene data show CDR1 as SQVTM and CDR2 as ANQGSEA. In DNA form, the CDR3 reads TGCAGCGGAACGGGGGACAGCAATGAGCAGTTCTTC. It yields the protein CSGTGDSNEQFF.

The chain combines TRBV13 with TRBJ2-6, with D possibly TRBD1 on 6 matching bases. Per the germline V gene, CDR1 is PRHDT and CDR2 is FYEKMQ (reference sequence). V was clipped by 5 bases and J by 0 bases, with 20 bases between them. There are 19 residues in the CDR3. The CDR3 DNA reads as TGTGCCAGCAGCAGAATAGGAGGACAGCCGTTCTCTGGGGCCAACGTCCTGACTTTC. Its translation: CASSRIGGQPFSGANVLTF.

The DNA for the CDR3 is TGTGCCAGCAGCCCCGGACTAGCAAAGACCCAGTACTTC. This translates into CASSPGLAKTQYF. This rearrangement joins TRBV7-9 to TRBJ2-5; 8 bases align to TRBD2. Unmatched junction bases numbered 5, after V lost 5 bases and J lost 6 bases. Germline CDR1 is SEHNR and CDR2 is FQNEAQ (reference sequence). This CDR3 has 13 amino acids.

Concerning this clone itself: Within the sample, other DNA sequences also encode this same CDR3. The chain recombines TRBV20-1 with TRBJ1-1; D is perhaps TRBD1 (6 bases). The V end lost 6 bases, the J end lost 8 bases, and 10 bases lay between the germline ends. The CDR3 contains 10 residues. Germline assignment: CDR1 DFQATT and CDR2 SNEGSKA (reference sequence). The CDR3 DNA is TGCAGTGCGAGGACAGCCGAAGCTTTCTTT. It is translated as CSARTAEAFF.

The V call is TRBV5-1, the J call TRBJ1-1, with D possibly TRBD1 on 6 matching bases. Germline V CDR1 and CDR2: SGHRS, YFSETQ. With 0 bases removed from V and 3 bases from J, the gap between germline ends came to 6 bases. There are 13 residues in the CDR3. CDR3 residues: CASSLGTDTEAFF. The CDR3 nucleotides read TGCGCCAGCAGCTTGGGGACAGACACTGAAGCTTTCTTT.

The gene calls are TRBV6-1 and TRBJ1-5, with 10 bases that match TRBD1. Trimming removed 2 bases from V and 4 bases from J; junction bases left unmatched: 2. The CDR3 runs to 15 residues. CDR1 MNHNS and CDR2 SASEGT come from the germline V gene. The CDR3 is CASSETGQGNQPQHF. The CDR3 DNA reads TGTGCCAGCAGTGAAACGGGACAGGGGAATCAGCCCCAGCATTTT.

The chain uses TRBV4-1 and TRBJ1-1; no reliable D call. V was clipped by 0 bases and J by 5 bases, with 13 bases between them. From germline, CDR1 is MGHRA and CDR2 YSYEKL. The CDR3 spans 15 residues. The CDR3 coding sequence is TGCGCCAGCAGCCAAGATCTAAGGGAGGGTACTGAAGCTTTCTTT. Its translation: CASSQDLREGTEAFF.

V and J are TRBV7-8 and TRBJ1-5; a possible D gene is TRBD1 (5 bases). Trimming cost V 10 bases and J 9 bases, with 46 bases left between them. The germline V gene encodes CDR1 SGHVS and CDR2 FQNEAQ. CDR3 length: 22 residues. The CDR3 here is CATHSHLFPTEQSSKTLGPQHF. In DNA, the CDR3 is TGTGCCACCCACTCCCACCTTTTTCCGACAGAACAATCCTCTAAGACCCTGGGGCCCCAGCATTTT.

The rearrangement links TRBV2 to TRBJ1-3, with D perhaps matching TRBD1 (6 bases). The length of the CDR3 is 18 residues. Germline assignment: CDR1 SNHLY and CDR2 FYNNEI. Trimming stripped 8 bases from V and 6 bases from J, with 29 bases between. Written as DNA, the CDR3 is TGTGCCAGCTCCTACCGGCAGGGGCAGCGTGTTTTTGAAAACACCATATATTTT. This gives the protein CASSYRQGQRVFENTIYF.

The CDR3 region is CASSLARGQGSNSPLHF. The CDR3, as DNA: TGTGCCAGCAGCTTAGCGAGGGGACAGGGCTCTAATTCACCCCTCCACTTT. The chain joins TRBV7-8 to TRBJ1-6, with TRBD1 matching over 9 bases. The trim removed 0 bases at V and 6 bases at J, leaving 6 bases unmatched. Germline CDR1 reads SGHVS; CDR2 reads FQNEAQ. This CDR3 comprises 17 residues.

V usage is TRBV7-6 and J usage is TRBJ2-3; 8 bases fit TRBD2. V gave up 1 base and J gave up 2 bases; unmatched junction bases: 11. There are 18 residues in the CDR3. The V gene's germline CDR1 is SGHVS and CDR2 FNYEAQ. DNA of the CDR3: TGTGCCAGCAGCTTAGGAGGGACTAGTGTCGCAAACACAGATACGCAGTATTTT. It translates to CASSLGGTSVANTDTQYF.

This clone came up a few times. The chain links TRBV4-1 to TRBJ1-1; D is possibly TRBD1 (5 bases). Germline V gene sequence: CDR1 MGHRA, CDR2 YSYEKL. V was clipped by 1 base and J by 1 base, with 7 bases between them. The length of the CDR3 is 14 residues. CDR3 bases: TGCGCCAGCAGCCAAGGACAGACGAACACTGAAGCTTTCTTT. Translation: CASSQGQTNTEAFF.

The rearrangement links TRBV6-5 to TRBJ2-1; TRBD1 agrees at 7 bases. The V gene end was trimmed by 5 bases and the J gene end by 5 bases; junction bases not matched to a gene: 9. CDR3 length: 15 residues. Germline CDR1 reads MNHEY; CDR2 reads SVGAGI. The CDR3 spells CASSLNRGEDNEQFF. CDR3 coding DNA: TGTGCCAGCAGTCTAAACAGGGGAGAGGACAATGAGCAGTTCTTC.

V and J are TRBV5-1 and TRBJ2-2, with 8 bases fitting TRBD2. The CDR3 is made up of 16 amino acids. The V gene's germline CDR1 is SGHRS and CDR2 YFSETQ. Trimming cost V 0 bases and J 5 bases; bases outside gene matches: 6. The CDR3 nucleotides read TGCGCCAGCAGCTTGGCCGGGAGGGGTGATACCGGGGAGCTGTTTTTT. Its protein is CASSLAGRGDTGELFF.

The chain recombines TRBV6-5 with TRBJ2-5, with a possible D match to TRBD2 (5 bases). The germline gives CDR1 MNHEY, CDR2 SVGAGI. V was trimmed by 7 bases and J by 6 bases, leaving 21 bases between them. CDR3 length equals 15 residues. The CDR3, as DNA: TGTGCCAGCACCCAATCGGCTAGCCGTAAAAAGACCCAGTACTTC. Translated: CASTQSASRKKTQYF.

This clone was recorded a few times. V and J are TRBV4-3 and TRBJ1-4; D possibly corresponds to TRBD1 (6 bases). The V and J ends lost 0 bases and 5 bases respectively, with 19 bases between them. The germline V gene has CDR1 LGHNA and CDR2 YSLEER. The CDR3 extends over 18 amino acids. The CDR3 bases are TGCGCCAGCAGCCAAGAAGGCGGTGTGGACAGCCGAAATGAAAAACTGTTTTTT. It specifies CASSQEGGVDSRNEKLFF.

This rearrangement joins TRBV9 to TRBJ1-2; D ambiguous. Germline V CDR1 and CDR2: SGDLS, YYNGEE. The V end lost 4 bases, the J end lost 7 bases, and 20 bases lay between the germline ends. CDR3 size: 15 residues. In DNA form, the CDR3 reads TGTGCCAGCAGCCCCCCTTGCCCTTGCGGCTGTGGCTACACCTTC. Protein product: CASSPPCPCGCGYTF.

This chain links TRBV5-6 with TRBJ1-3, with 8 bases that match TRBD1. Germline V gives CDR1 SGHDT, CDR2 YYEEEE. This CDR3 region has 15 residues. Germline trimming cut 4 bases from V and 4 bases from J; bases unmatched to any gene: 7. The CDR3 sequence: CASSQGQGKGNTIYF. CDR3 DNA: TGTGCCAGCAGCCAAGGACAGGGCAAAGGAAACACCATATATTTT. Full variable domain (rest looked up from reference TRBV5-6 and TRBJ1-3): DAGVTQSPTHLIKTRGQQVTLRCSPKSGHDTVSWYQQALGQGPQFIFQYYEEEERQRGNFPDRFSGHQFPNYSSELNVNALLLGDSALYLCASSQGQGKGNTIYFGEGSWLTVV.

The rearrangement uses TRBV28 and TRBJ1-2; 9 nucleotides align to TRBD1. Trimming removed 6 bases from V and 7 bases from J; junction bases left unmatched: 9. Looked up from germline, CDR1 is MDHEN and CDR2 is SYDVKM. There are 14 residues in the CDR3. DNA for the CDR3: TGTGCCAGCAGGCTCGGTGGGACAGGGTTTGGCTACACCTTC. It yields the protein CASRLGGTGFGYTF.

This rearrangement joins TRBV19 to TRBJ1-2, with 12 bases fitting TRBD1. J was trimmed by 6 bases and V by 8 bases; bases with no gene match: 13. From germline, CDR1 is LNHDA and CDR2 SQIVND (reference sequence). This CDR3 is 16 amino acids long. As DNA, the CDR3 is TGTGCCAGTCGGGCGGGGGACAGGGGGCCGCGAGATGGCTACACCTTC. Amino acid sequence: CASRAGDRGPRDGYTF.

This sequence joins TRBV5-1 and TRBJ1-4; a weak D match, TRBD1 (6 bases). The V gene lost 5 bases and the J gene lost 0 bases, with 23 bases spanning the gap. This CDR3 region has 19 residues. CDR1 is SGHRS and CDR2 is YFSETQ in the germline V gene. The CDR3 coding sequence is TGCGCCAGCAGATCTACCGGGACACAGGGCACTCCAACTAATGAAAAACTGTTTTTT. It yields the protein CASRSTGTQGTPTNEKLFF.

This rearrangement joins TRBV21-1 to TRBJ2-7; TRBD1, as called in the table, went unchecked against the DNA. TRBV21-1 represents a pseudogene. The CDR3 runs to 14 residues. This CDR3 is CASSKRTGVHEQYF. The CDR3 nucleotides read TGTGCCAGCAGCAAAAGGACAGGGGTACACGAGCAGTACTTC.